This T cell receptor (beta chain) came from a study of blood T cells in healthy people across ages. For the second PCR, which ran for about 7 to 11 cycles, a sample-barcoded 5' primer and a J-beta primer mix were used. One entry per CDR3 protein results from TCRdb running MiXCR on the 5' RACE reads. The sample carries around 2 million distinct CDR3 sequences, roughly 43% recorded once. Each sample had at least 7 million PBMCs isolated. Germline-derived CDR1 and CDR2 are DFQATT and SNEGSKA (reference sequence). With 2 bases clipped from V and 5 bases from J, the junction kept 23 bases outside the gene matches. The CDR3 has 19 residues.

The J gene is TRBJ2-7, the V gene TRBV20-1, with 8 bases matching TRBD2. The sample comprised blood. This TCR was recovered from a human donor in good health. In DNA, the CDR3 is TGCAGTGCTAGACCCAGAGAAGGCGAACTAGCGGACCCCTTCGACGAGCAGTACTTC. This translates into CSARPREGELADPFDEQYF.